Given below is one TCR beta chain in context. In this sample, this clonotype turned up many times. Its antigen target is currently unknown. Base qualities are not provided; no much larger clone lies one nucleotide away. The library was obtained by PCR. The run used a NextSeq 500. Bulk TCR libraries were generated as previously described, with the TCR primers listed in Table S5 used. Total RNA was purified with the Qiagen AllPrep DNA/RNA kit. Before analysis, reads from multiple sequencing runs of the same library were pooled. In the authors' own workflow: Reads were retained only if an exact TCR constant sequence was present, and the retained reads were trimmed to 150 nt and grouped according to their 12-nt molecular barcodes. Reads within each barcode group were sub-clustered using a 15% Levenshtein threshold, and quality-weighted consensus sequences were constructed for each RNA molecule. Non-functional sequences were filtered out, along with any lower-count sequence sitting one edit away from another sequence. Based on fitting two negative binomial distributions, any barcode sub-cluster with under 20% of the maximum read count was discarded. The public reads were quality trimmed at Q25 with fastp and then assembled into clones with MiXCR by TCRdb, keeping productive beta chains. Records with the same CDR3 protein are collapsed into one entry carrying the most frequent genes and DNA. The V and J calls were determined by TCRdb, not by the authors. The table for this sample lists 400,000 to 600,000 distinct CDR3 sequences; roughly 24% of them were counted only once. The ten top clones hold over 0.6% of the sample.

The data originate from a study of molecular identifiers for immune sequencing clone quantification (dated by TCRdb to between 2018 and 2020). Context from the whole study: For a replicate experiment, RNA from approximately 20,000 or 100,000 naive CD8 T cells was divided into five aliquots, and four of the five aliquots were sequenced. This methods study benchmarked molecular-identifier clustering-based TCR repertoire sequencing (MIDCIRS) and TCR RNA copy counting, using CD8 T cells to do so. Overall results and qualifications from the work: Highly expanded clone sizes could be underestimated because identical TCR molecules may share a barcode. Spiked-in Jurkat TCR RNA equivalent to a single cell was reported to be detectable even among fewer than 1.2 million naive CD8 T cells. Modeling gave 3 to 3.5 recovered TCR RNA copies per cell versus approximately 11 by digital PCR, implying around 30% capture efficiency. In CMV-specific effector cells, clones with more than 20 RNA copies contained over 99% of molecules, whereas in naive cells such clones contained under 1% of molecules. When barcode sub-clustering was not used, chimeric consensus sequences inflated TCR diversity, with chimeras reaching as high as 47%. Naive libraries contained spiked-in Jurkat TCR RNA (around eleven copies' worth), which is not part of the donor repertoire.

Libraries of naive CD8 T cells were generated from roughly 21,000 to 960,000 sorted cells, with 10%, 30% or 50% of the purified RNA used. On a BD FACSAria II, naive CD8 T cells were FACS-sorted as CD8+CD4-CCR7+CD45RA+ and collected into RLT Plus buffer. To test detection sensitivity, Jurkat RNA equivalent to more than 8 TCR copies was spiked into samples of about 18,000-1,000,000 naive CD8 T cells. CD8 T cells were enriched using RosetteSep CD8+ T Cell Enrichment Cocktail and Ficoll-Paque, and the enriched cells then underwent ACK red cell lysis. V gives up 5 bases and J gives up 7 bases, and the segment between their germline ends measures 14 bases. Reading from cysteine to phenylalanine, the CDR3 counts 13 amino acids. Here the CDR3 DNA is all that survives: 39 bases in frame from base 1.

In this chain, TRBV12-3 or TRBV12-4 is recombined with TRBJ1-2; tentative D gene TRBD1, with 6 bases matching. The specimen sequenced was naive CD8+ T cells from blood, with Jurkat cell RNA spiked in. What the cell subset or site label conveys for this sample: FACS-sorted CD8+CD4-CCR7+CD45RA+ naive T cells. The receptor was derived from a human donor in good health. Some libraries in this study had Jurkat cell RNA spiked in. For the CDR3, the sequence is CASSPSWGRGYTF. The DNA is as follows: TGTGCCAGCAGTCCCTCCTGGGGGCGTGGCTACACCTTC.